Listed below are T cell receptor beta chains from one sample, sequenced in a study of response to subunit inactivated influenza vaccine. TCRdb used MiXCR to reprocess the RT-PCR reads, holding one entry per CDR3 protein. Of approximately 500,000 distinct CDR3 sequences in the sample, under 30% were seen once. These data were likewise used in another study, on T cells expressing NK-cell markers.

The sequencing used CD4+ T cells sorted from PBMCs, collected about 12 days after vaccination. These receptors all stem from a man aged 50-59 years who received an inactivated influenza vaccine. Each CDR3 is given with its conserved first and last residue. D genes are given only for firm matches. Rows may omit the clone size; those that give it use once, few, many or a size class.

size	D	V	J	length	CDR3	DNA
few	TRBD1	TRBV6-2/TRBV6-3	TRBJ2-5	15	CASSPGTAFQETQYF	TGTGCCAGCAGCCCCGGGACAGCATTCCAAGAGACCCAGTACTTC
.	.	TRBV12-3/TRBV12-4	TRBJ1-2	13	CASSQQDIGGYTF	TGTGCCAGCAGTCAACAGGATATCGGGGGCTACACCTTC
.	.	TRBV3-1	TRBJ2-1	16	CASSQGGTRNYSEQFF	TGTGCCAGCAGCCAAGGGGGGACAAGGAATTATAGTGAGCAGTTCTTC
.	.	TRBV20-1	TRBJ2-7	17	CSARDIGARDFPYEQYF	TGCAGTGCTAGAGATATTGGGGCCAGGGACTTTCCCTACGAGCAGTACTTC
few	TRBD2	TRBV29-1	TRBJ2-7	13	CSVVLAGAYEQYF	TGCAGCGTTGTACTAGCGGGGGCCTACGAGCAGTACTTC
.	.	TRBV29-1	TRBJ1-5	15	CSVGSQDRSHQPQHF	TGCAGCGTTGGCAGTCAAGACAGGAGTCATCAGCCCCAGCATTTT
few	TRBD2	TRBV5-1	TRBJ2-3	15	CASSRTSGVTDTQYF	TGCGCCAGCAGCCGGACTAGCGGGGTCACAGATACGCAGTATTTT
.	TRBD2	TRBV20-1	TRBJ2-3	17	CSARDTWREASGATQYF	TGCAGTGCTAGAGATACGTGGCGGGAGGCGAGTGGCGCTACGCAGTATTTT
few	TRBD2	TRBV4-3	TRBJ2-5	19	CASSQAVGLAGANQETQYF	TGCGCCAGCAGCCAAGCGGTTGGACTAGCGGGAGCTAACCAAGAGACCCAGTACTTC
few	.	TRBV9	TRBJ2-1	17	CASSPHMASIPSNEQFF	TGTGCCAGCAGCCCCCACATGGCGTCGATACCGTCCAATGAGCAGTTCTTC
.	TRBD2	TRBV5-1	TRBJ2-7	14	CASSRQTSVDEQYF	TGCGCCAGCAGCCGACAGACTAGCGTCGACGAGCAGTACTTC
few	.	TRBV20-1	TRBJ2-1	11	CSARRAAEQFF	TGCAGTGCCCGGAGGGCCGCTGAGCAGTTCTTC
.	TRBD1	TRBV13	TRBJ2-1	24	CASSLGIMGVPGTVRRSSYNEQFF	TGTGCCAGCAGCTTAGGGATCATGGGGGTGCCCGGGACAGTGAGAAGGTCATCCTACAATGAGCAGTTCTTC
.	TRBD1	TRBV3-1	TRBJ2-3	18	CASSQAAPGQGSTDTQYF	TGTGCCAGCAGCCAAGCCGCCCCGGGACAGGGATCGACAGATACGCAGTATTTT
.	.	TRBV18	TRBJ2-4	16	CASSPIPGSYGNIQYF	TGTGCCAGCTCACCTATCCCAGGATCTTATGGGAACATTCAGTACTTC
few	.	TRBV6-2/TRBV6-3	TRBJ2-5	14	CASSGRIGSETQYF	TGTGCCAGCAGTGGGAGGATAGGCTCGGAGACCCAGTACTTC
.	.	TRBV5-1	TRBJ2-5	17	CASSPQGGSGVQETQYF	TGCGCCAGCAGCCCCCAGGGGGGTAGCGGGGTCCAAGAGACCCAGTACTTC
.	.	TRBV10-3	TRBJ2-7	13	CAISETVPNEQYF	TGTGCCATCAGTGAGACAGTCCCTAATGAGCAGTACTTC